This T cell receptor beta chain appears in the sequencing data of a study of cytomegalovirus exposure and HLA in healthy donors. Whole-study results and caveats: Cytomegalovirus association was listed for roughly 160 TCR beta chains.

Note on this clone: No antigen is known for it.

Vbeta (60) and Jbeta (13) primers were used in the PCR. The assay was immunoSEQ multiplex PCR, and TCRdb's table has in-frame clones only and misses some. The data hold about 240,000 clones, with around 80% observed a single time. The clonotype was recovered from a boy younger than 18 in good health and CMV-seronegative. The sequenced sample consisted of PBMCs.

The CDR3 spells CASTPGQGLSPLHF. In DNA form, the CDR3 reads TGTGCCAGCACACCGGGACAGGGGCTCTCACCCCTCCACTTT. The chain links TRBV2 to TRBJ1-6; 10 positions agree with TRBD1. Per the germline V gene, CDR1 is SNHLY and CDR2 is FYNNEI. V gave up 7 bases and J gave up 10 bases; unmatched junction bases: 7. The CDR3 sequence is 14 residues long.